The subject of this entry is one T cell receptor (beta chain). The antigen remains undetermined. The data originate from a study of T cell responses to AZD1222 COVID-19 vaccine. Findings and caveats of the study: Variant regions that are unmutated are reportedly the target of nearly half of spike-specific TCRs. The donor group comprised mostly white British people and more females; the analysis possibly underestimated clonal diversity.

Data came from immunoSEQ multiplex PCR; TCRdb stores just in-frame clones and leaves some out. Its clone listing holds more than 110,000 clones. Sequenced material: peripheral blood. This receptor was obtained from an adult in good health.

The CDR3 DNA reads TGTGCCAGCAGTTACGCGGACAGTTCCTCTGGAAACACCATATATTTT. Its translation: CASSYADSSSGNTIYF. The V gene is TRBV6-5, the J gene TRBJ1-3; tentatively, D is TRBD1 (6 bases). The CDR3 totals 16 residues. V lost 2 bases and J 0 bases, leaving 11 bases between the germline ends. Germline loops: CDR1 MNHEY, CDR2 SVGAGI.